The 13 T cell receptor beta chains in this list originate from one sample, sequenced in a study of blood T cell repertoires in COVID-19. TCRdb's table, derived via immunoSEQ multiplex PCR, lists solely in-frame clones and lacks some. The table lists almost 95,000 clones, around three quarters of them singletons. The sequencing sample was made of peripheral blood. These TCRs come from a woman aged 55 to 70 in a cohort sampled during active or convalescent COVID-19.

The chain uses TRBV19 and TRBJ2-7, with 12 bases that match TRBD1. CDR3 length: 16 residues. Germline CDR1 is LNHDA and CDR2 is SQIVND (reference sequence). V lost 3 bases to trimming and J lost 4 bases; unmatched junction nucleotides: 7. CDR3 sequence: CASSIPGQGALYEQYF. As DNA, the CDR3 is TGTGCCAGTAGTATCCCGGGACAGGGGGCTTTGTACGAGCAGTACTTC.

This clone was detected only a few times. The CDR3 reads CASSYPVSGFEQFF. In DNA, the CDR3 is TGTGCCAGCAGTTACCCAGTATCGGGTTTTGAGCAGTTCTTC. The rearrangement links TRBV6-2 or TRBV6-3 to TRBJ2-1; D not certain. Germline V gene lookup returns CDR1 MNHEY and CDR2 SVGEGT. This CDR3 has 14 amino acids. V lost 2 bases, J lost 9 bases, and 14 bases lay in between.

The count of this clone is one. The chain carries TRBV6-2 or TRBV6-3 and TRBJ1-6; D perhaps matches TRBD1 (6 bases). V was trimmed by 6 bases and J by 5 bases, leaving 11 bases between them. Germline V gene lookup returns CDR1 MNHEY and CDR2 SVGEGT. The CDR3 has 14 residues. DNA for the CDR3: TGTGCCAGCAGCGGACAGACGGATAATTCACCCCTCCACTTT. Its protein is CASSGQTDNSPLHF.

The V and J genes are TRBV6-5 and TRBJ1-4, with unresolved D. Germline V gives CDR1 MNHEY, CDR2 SVGAGI. CDR3 length: 14 residues. V was trimmed by 8 bases and J by 8 bases, leaving 18 bases between them. CDR3 residues: CASARGVYDEKLFF. The CDR3 nucleotides read TGTGCCAGCGCCCGGGGAGTGTACGACGAAAAACTGTTTTTT.

The chain uses TRBV18 and TRBJ2-1; a possible D gene is TRBD2 (5 bases). This CDR3 contains 15 residues. Per the germline V gene, CDR1 is KGHSH and CDR2 is LQKENI. Trimming cost V 6 bases and J 7 bases, with 19 bases left between them. CDR3 sequence (DNA): TGTGCCAGCTCGTGGACGGGGTACCCCCCAAATGAGCAGTTCTTC. This codes for CASSWTGYPPNEQFF.

Only one count was recorded for this clone. This chain links TRBV6-5 with TRBJ2-5; 7 nucleotides line up with TRBD1. The CDR3 runs 15 residues. The trim removed 2 bases at V and 4 bases at J, leaving 7 bases unmatched. Germline V gives CDR1 MNHEY, CDR2 SVGAGI. CDR3 in DNA: TGTGCCAGCAGTTACGACAGGGTTCGACGAGAGACCCAGTACTTC. This sequence encodes CASSYDRVRRETQYF.

The chain has TRBV4-1 and TRBJ1-1, with 8 bases matching TRBD1. The CDR3 totals 15 residues. In germline, CDR1 is MGHRA, CDR2 YSYEKL. Trimming removed 3 bases from V and 1 base from J; junction bases left unmatched: 4. The DNA of the CDR3 is TGCGCCAGCAGCCACGAGGGACAGGAGAACACTGAAGCTTTCTTT. Translation gives CASSHEGQENTEAFF.

This clone was found many times. V is TRBV4-3 and J is TRBJ1-3; D not certain. Looked up from germline, CDR1 is LGHNA and CDR2 is YSLEER. CDR3 size: 16 residues. V lost 1 base and J lost 4, with 14 bases in between. CDR3 nucleotides: TGCGCCAGCAGCCAAGTCGCCGGAGGGTACGGAAACACCATATATTTT. Amino acids: CASSQVAGGYGNTIYF.

This clone has a count of ten or more. The rearrangement joins TRBV2 to TRBJ2-7; possibly TRBD2 for D (6 bases). Germline CDR1 reads SNHLY; CDR2 reads FYNNEI. There are 13 residues in the CDR3. V lost 5 bases, J lost 11 bases, and 19 bases lay in between. CDR3 residues: CASSTTETGVKYF. In DNA form, the CDR3 reads TGTGCCAGCAGTACAACAGAGACGGGGGTTAAGTACTTC.

This chain links TRBV6-2 or TRBV6-3 with TRBJ1-6, with 8 bases matching TRBD1. Germline V gene sequence: CDR1 MNHEY, CDR2 SVGEGT. The ends lost 6 bases at V and 6 bases at J; junction bases unmatched: 4. This CDR3 has 14 residues. CDR3 sequence reads: CASSLTGGNSPLHF. The CDR3, as DNA: TGTGCCAGCAGCCTAACAGGGGGTAATTCACCCCTCCACTTT.

This clone appeared a few times. The CDR3 coding sequence is TGCGCCAGCAGCTCGGGACTAGCGGGGTTAACAATACTGTACAATGAGCAGTTCTTC. Its translation: CASSSGLAGLTILYNEQFF. This chain uses TRBV5-1 with TRBJ2-1, with 13 bases aligning to TRBD2. V gave up 3 bases and J gave up 4 bases; unmatched junction bases: 13. From germline, CDR1 is SGHRS and CDR2 YFSETQ. The CDR3 contains 19 residues. Supplemented by reference TRBV5-1 and TRBJ2-1, the full variable domain reads KAGVTQTPRYLIKTRGQQVTLSCSPISGHRSVSWYQQTPGQGLQFLFEYFSETQRNKGNFPGRFSGRQFSNSRSEMNVSTLELGDSALYLCASSSGLAGLTILYNEQFFGPGTRLTVL.

This chain links TRBV2 with TRBJ2-5; 8 bases fit TRBD2. Germline CDR1 is SNHLY and CDR2 is FYNNEI. Trimming cost V 8 bases and J 4 bases; bases outside gene matches: 0. The CDR3 contains 11 residues. The CDR3 here is CASRGGETQYF. The CDR3 DNA is TGTGCCAGCCGGGGGGGAGAGACCCAGTACTTC.

J is TRBJ1-2 and V is TRBV6-2 or TRBV6-3; D is unresolved. The CDR3 spans 14 residues. Germline values: CDR1 MNHEY, CDR2 SVGEGT. V was cut by 2 bases and J by 0 bases, with 7 bases left in between. CDR3 DNA sequence: TGTGCCAGCAGTTACGATGGAGCTAACTATGGCTACACCTTC. Its protein is CASSYDGANYGYTF.